This T cell receptor (beta chain) was identified during a study of metastatic and nonmetastatic thyroid tumors. Many counts were recorded for this clone. Using MiXCR, TCRdb re-called clones from the PCR reads. Altogether 60,000 to 85,000 clones are present, roughly 18% being singletons, with the ten largest covering about 13%. Thyroid surgery took place with no prior treatment in any patient. This receptor was identified in a female donor with papillary thyroid cancer or a benign thyroid nodule (not recorded which). Some clones in this sample may be carry-over from other donors' samples. The sample comprised blood.

DNA of the CDR3: TGTGCCAGTAGCACAACAGGGTTCACTGAAGCTTTCTTT. Its protein product is CASSTTGFTEAFF. V and J are TRBV19 and TRBJ1-1; possibly TRBD1 for D (6 bases). V gave up 6 bases and J gave up 4 bases, with 12 bases separating them. The CDR3 contains 13 residues. Germline V lookup: CDR1 LNHDA, CDR2 SQIVND (reference sequence).